This entry lists 9 T cell receptor beta chains sequenced from one sample in a study of blood T cells in healthy people across ages. The second PCR ran about 7 to 12 cycles with a sample-barcoded 5' primer and J-beta primers. Each CDR3 protein is one row after TCRdb ran MiXCR on the 5' RACE reads. The top ten clones hold 41% of a sample with roughly 720,000 distinct CDR3 sequences, about 53% of them seen once. The sample consisted of blood. Receptor source: a man at least 80 years old in good health.

The chain links TRBV9 to TRBJ2-7; 10 bases align to TRBD1. The last part of the DNA fits TRBJ2-5 better; the J call may be wrong. The germline CDR1 and CDR2 sequences are SGDLS and YYNGEE. CDR3 length equals 16 residues. Here the CDR3 reads CASSVEVGQGLETQYF. The CDR3, as DNA: TGTGCCAGCAGCGTAGAGGTGGGACAGGGGCTGGAGACCCAGTACTTC.

This chain joins TRBV3-1 and TRBJ2-1; 8 bases align to TRBD2. CDR3 length: 17 residues. Germline-derived CDR1 and CDR2 are LGHDT and YNNKEL (reference sequence). Trimming removed 0 bases from V and 8 bases from J; junction bases left unmatched: 12. The DNA of the CDR3 is TGTGCCAGCAGCCAAGATCTGGCTAGCGGGTCCGAGGATGAGCAGTTCTTC. Protein product: CASSQDLASGSEDEQFF.

Comment on this clonotype: An end of the junction does not agree with germline; a read error may underlie this. The chain carries TRBV25-1 and TRBJ1-1; no firm D call. The CDR3 covers 12 residues. Germline loops: CDR1 MGHDK, CDR2 SYGVNS. The CDR3 DNA reads as TGTGCCAGCAGGGAATTTCGCAGCGAAGCTTTCTTT. Protein: CASREFRSEAFF.

The V gene is TRBV20-1, the J gene TRBJ2-7; maybe TRBD2 (5 bases). There are 15 residues in the CDR3. CDR1 is DFQATT and CDR2 is SNEGSKA in the germline V gene (reference sequence). The V gene lost 0 bases and the J gene lost 0 bases, with 12 bases spanning the gap. CDR3 residues: CSARDPAVSSYEQYF. CDR3 bases: TGCAGTGCTAGAGACCCAGCGGTGAGCTCCTACGAGCAGTACTTC.

V usage is TRBV7-2 and J usage is TRBJ2-3; no reliable D call. V shed 2 bases and J shed 1 base, with 10 bases lying between them. The CDR3 has 15 residues. The V gene's germline CDR1 is SGHTA and CDR2 FQGNSA. This chain's CDR3 is CASSLLSVGTDTQYF. The DNA for the CDR3 is TGTGCCAGCAGCTTATTATCGGTGGGCACAGATACGCAGTATTTT.

V and J are TRBV3-1 and TRBJ2-4; D not resolved. The CDR3 runs 14 residues. The V gene lost 0 bases and the J gene lost 6 bases, with 9 bases spanning the gap. Germline-derived CDR1 and CDR2 are LGHDT and YNNKEL (reference sequence). The CDR3 region is CASSQDLVGNIQYF. The CDR3 DNA is TGTGCCAGCAGCCAAGACCTAGTGGGAAACATTCAGTACTTC.

The chain recombines TRBV20-1 with TRBJ2-4, with 11 bases fitting TRBD2. The closer fit of TRBJ2-7 to the DNA end suggests the J call may be wrong. Germline-derived CDR1 and CDR2 are DFQATT and SNEGSKA (reference sequence). This CDR3 is 15 amino acids long. In DNA form, the CDR3 reads TGCAGTGCTAGTGCCTCACTAGCGGGGGAAGTCGAGCAGTACTTC. Amino acids: CSASASLAGEVEQYF.

Note on this clonotype: The junction differs from germline at one of its ends, possibly a read error. The chain links TRBV5-1 to TRBJ2-1; TRBD2 matches at 11 bases. Germline V lookup: CDR1 SGHRS, CDR2 YFSETQ. The CDR3 is 16 amino acids. The CDR3 DNA reads TGCGCCTGCAGCTCATACGGACTAGCGGGCTACAATGAGCAGTTCTTC. Its translation: CACSSYGLAGYNEQFF.

This clonotype was observed a handful of times. At one boundary the junction diverges from the germline segment, which might be a read error. The rearrangement joins TRBV27 to TRBJ1-6; D is possibly TRBD1 (5 bases). Germline CDR1 is MNHEY and CDR2 is SMNVEV (reference sequence). This CDR3 comprises 13 residues. CDR3: CASSPPVPGPPHF. CDR3 DNA: TGTGCCAGCAGTCCCCCCGTTCCGGGACCCCCCCACTTT.